The clone carrying this TCR delta chain was found a few times. Its antigen is still unknown. CDR1 and CDR2 (germline): TSWWSYY, QGS. This CDR3 comprises 17 residues. V shed 1 base, J shed 0 bases, and the junction held 8 bases outside the gene matches. The sample is drawn from a study of Vδ1+ human thymocytes. Study conclusions and caveats: Thymic TRG and TRD repertoires appeared highly polyclonal. Many TRG clonotypes were shared between donors; TRD repertoires were essentially private.

The template was reverse-transcribed extracted RNA. CDR3 amplicons came from multiplex PCR with pooled V-gene forward and constant-region reverse primers. With CATT, TCRdb re-called clones from the multiplex PCR reads. Of over 45,000 delta-chain clones in the sample, roughly 16% were seen once. The chain has TRDV1 and TRDJ1; 7 positions agree with TRDD3. The sequence derives from a girl less than two years old who had congenital heart surgery. Material: Vdelta1+ gamma-delta thymocytes from the thymus. The subset was: FACS-sorted CD3+ TCRalphabeta- TCRVdelta1+ TCRVdelta2- thymocytes. The CDR3 sequence is CALGERSGGNYTDKLIF. The CDR3 nucleotides are TGTGCTCTTGGGGAACGATCTGGGGGGAACTACACCGATAAACTCATCTTT.